This T cell receptor (beta chain) stems from a study of blood T cell repertoires in COVID-19. Study-level information: Acute-phase and convalescent COVID-19 samples originated in the United States, Italy and Spain.

Method: immunoSEQ multiplex PCR; TCRdb's copy keeps in-frame clones and lacks some. The sample lists approximately 120,000 clones; around 90% were seen once. Seattle participants joined during active infection and were tracked over time. This CDR3 has 13 amino acids. V gave up 6 bases and J gave up 6 bases, with 14 bases separating them. The chain has TRBV12-3 or TRBV12-4 and TRBJ1-2; a weak D match, TRBD1 (6 bases). The sequencing sample was made of peripheral blood. The clonotype comes from a man between 45 and 60 years old with COVID-19, enrolled during active disease. CDR3 loop: CASSGGGRDGYTF. DNA of the CDR3: TGTGCCAGCAGCGGCGGGGGGCGTGATGGCTACACCTTC.